Detailed here is one T cell receptor beta chain. The data originate from a study of control samples from healthy donors and cancer patients. This CDR3 region has 16 residues. V dropped 7 bases and J dropped 0 bases, with 16 bases sitting between them. The V gene's germline CDR1 is SNHLY and CDR2 FYNNEI. Assay: immunoSEQ multiplex PCR; the TCRdb copy retains only in-frame clones and omits some. The repertoire holds 90,000 to 130,000 clones, approximately 82% seen once, with approximately 7% in the top ten. This receptor was obtained from a man younger than 35 in good health. The source material was blood. This chain links TRBV2 with TRBJ1-3; perhaps TRBD1 as D (5 bases). Here the CDR3 reads CASKEGRGYSGNTIYF. The CDR3 DNA reads TGTGCCAGCAAGGAGGGAAGGGGTTACTCTGGAAACACCATATATTTT.